Listed here are 22 T cell receptor beta chains from one sample, sequenced in a study of OX40 agonist ivuxolimab in advanced cancers. This table comes from immunoSEQ multiplex PCR, and its TCRdb copy is limited to in-frame clones, with some not included. The sample includes 50,000 to 65,000 clones, approximately 90% of them seen just once. Sequenced material: CD4+ or CD8+ T cells sorted from blood, taken in a trial of the OX40 agonist ivuxolimab. These receptors came from an adult with an advanced solid tumor such as melanoma, head and neck, liver or kidney cancer.

The J gene is TRBJ2-7, the V gene TRBV6-1; 8 bases line up with TRBD1. The CDR3 has 14 amino acids. The germline CDR1 and CDR2 sequences are MNHNS and SASEGT. The V and J ends lost 6 bases and 0 bases, in that order; junction bases with no gene match: 4. CDR3 amino acids: CASSRQGSSYEQYF. Written as DNA, the CDR3 is TGTGCCAGCAGCAGACAGGGGTCCTCCTACGAGCAGTACTTC.

The genes are TRBV10-2 and TRBJ1-5, with D perhaps TRBD1 (5 bases). The ends were cut back, 2 bases at V and 6 bases at J, with 11 bases in the middle. The CDR3 is made up of 14 amino acids. The V gene's germline CDR1 is WSHSY and CDR2 SAAADI. The CDR3 here is CASSELGRGQPQHF. DNA for the CDR3: TGCGCCAGCAGTGAGCTGGGACGGGGTCAGCCCCAGCATTTT.

The chain joins TRBV9 to TRBJ1-4; D gene unclear. CDR3 length: 14 amino acids. Germline V gives CDR1 SGDLS, CDR2 YYNGEE. V lost 1 base and J lost 8, with 12 bases in between. The CDR3, as DNA: TGTGCCAGCAGCGTACTAGACTCGGGGGAAAAACTGTTTTTT. Amino acids: CASSVLDSGEKLFF.

The CDR3 bases are TGTGCCAGTAGTATTGGTTCCCCAGGGCAGACCCAGTACTTC. Protein: CASSIGSPGQTQYF. The rearrangement links TRBV19 to TRBJ2-5; perhaps TRBD1 as D (5 bases). This CDR3 has 14 residues. Germline assignment: CDR1 LNHDA and CDR2 SQIVND (reference sequence). V was shortened by 3 bases and J by 6 bases, with 14 bases between the two germline ends.

The CDR3 DNA reads as TGCGCCAGCAGCTCGGAAGGACACAGTAGAATGAACACTGAAGCTTTCTTT. Translated, it gives CASSSEGHSRMNTEAFF. The rearrangement joins TRBV5-1 to TRBJ1-1; possible D gene TRBD1, 5 bases. This CDR3 is 17 amino acids long. V lost 3 bases and J 0 bases, leaving 18 bases between the germline ends. The germline V gene encodes CDR1 SGHRS and CDR2 YFSETQ. The variable domain in full, with the rest retrieved from reference TRBV5-1 and TRBJ1-1, is KAGVTQTPRYLIKTRGQQVTLSCSPISGHRSVSWYQQTPGQGLQFLFEYFSETQRNKGNFPGRFSGRQFSNSRSEMNVSTLELGDSALYLCASSSEGHSRMNTEAFFGQGTRLTVV.

In regard to this clone: The same CDR3 arises from other DNA sequences in this sample as well. This sequence joins TRBV5-1 and TRBJ2-7, with 10 bases that match TRBD2. V trimming: 2 bases; J trimming: 6 bases; junction bases outside the gene matches: 5. The CDR3 is made up of 14 amino acids. Germline CDR1 is SGHRS and CDR2 is YFSETQ. CDR3 in amino acids: CASSLGSSGSEQYF. CDR3 nucleotides: TGCGCCAGCAGCTTAGGGTCTAGCGGGAGCGAGCAGTACTTC.

V usage is TRBV28 and J usage is TRBJ2-2, with 8 bases matching TRBD1. With 10 bases clipped from V and 3 bases from J, the junction kept 1 base outside the gene matches. The germline CDR1 and CDR2 sequences are MDHEN and SYDVKM. This CDR3 spans 12 amino acids. As DNA, the CDR3 is TGTGCCAACAGGGGGGACACCGGGGAGCTGTTTTTT. Translating it yields CANRGDTGELFF.

Turning to this clone: Other DNA sequences in this specimen translate into the identical CDR3. The V gene is TRBV5-1, the J gene TRBJ2-7, with 10 bases fitting TRBD1. V shed 0 bases, J shed 4 bases, and the junction held 1 base outside the gene matches. Germline assignment: CDR1 SGHRS and CDR2 YFSETQ. CDR3 length: 14 residues. The CDR3 nucleotides are TGCGCCAGCAGCTTGGGGACAGGGGGTTACGAGCAGTACTTC. Its translation is CASSLGTGGYEQYF.

This clone appeared a single time. This chain joins TRBV30 and TRBJ1-1, with D unresolved. Per germline, CDR1 GTSNPN and CDR2 SVGIG (reference sequence). CDR3 length: 13 amino acids. Trimming took off 0 bases at V and 6 bases at J, with 11 bases between the two ends. In DNA, the CDR3 is TGTGCCTGGAGTGTAGAGGTTAGCGCTGAAGCTTTCTTT. This translates into CAWSVEVSAEAFF.

This clone was detected only a few times. The chain is built from TRBV5-1 and TRBJ2-1; no reliable D call. The CDR3 has 15 amino acids. Germline V gene lookup returns CDR1 SGHRS and CDR2 YFSETQ. The V end was cut by 3 bases, the J end by 8 bases, with 18 bases between. CDR3 in DNA: TGCGCCAGCAGCTCTTTGGGTCCCCTCGGGCATGAGCAGTTCTTC. It specifies CASSSLGPLGHEQFF.

This sequence joins TRBV29-1 and TRBJ1-5, with 8 bases fitting TRBD1. J lost 3 bases, V lost 5 bases, and 6 bases had no gene match. This CDR3 region has 14 residues. CDR1 SQVTM and CDR2 ANQGSEA come from the germline V gene. The CDR3 sequence: CSVSPGGDNQPQHF. The CDR3 DNA follows: TGCAGCGTTTCCCCAGGGGGCGACAATCAGCCCCAGCATTTT.

This chain links TRBV20-1 with TRBJ1-2; D remains unclear. Trimming took 3 bases from V and 7 from J, leaving 9 bases between them. The CDR3 consists of 11 residues. Per the germline V gene, CDR1 is DFQATT and CDR2 is SNEGSKA (reference sequence). The CDR3 spells CSASDRSGYTF. CDR3 sequence (DNA): TGCAGTGCTAGCGATCGGAGTGGCTACACCTTC.

The rearrangement joins TRBV19 to TRBJ1-3; no definite D call. Trimming took 10 bases from V and 1 from J, leaving 8 bases between them. CDR1 LNHDA and CDR2 SQIVND come from the germline V gene (reference sequence). There are 12 residues in the CDR3. The CDR3 reads CATQASGNTIYF. CDR3 DNA sequence: TGTGCCACTCAAGCTTCTGGAAACACCATATATTTT.

The chain couples TRBV9 to TRBJ2-3; maybe TRBD2 (7 bases). V dropped 0 bases and J dropped 7 bases, with 12 bases sitting between them. CDR1 SGDLS and CDR2 YYNGEE come from the germline V gene. This CDR3 has 14 residues. CDR3 sequence: CASSVEGGRNTQYF. CDR3 bases: TGTGCCAGCAGCGTAGAGGGGGGGCGGAATACGCAGTATTTT.

The chain combines TRBV10-1 with TRBJ2-7, with a weak D call TRBD1 (5 bases). Trimming cost V 5 bases and J 9 bases, with 20 bases left between them. The CDR3 spans 14 residues. Germline CDR1 is WNHNN and CDR2 is SYGVQD (reference sequence). CDR3 coding DNA: TGCGCCAGCAGTTTGGACACGCCCGCCTCAGGGCAGTACTTC. Protein: CASSLDTPASGQYF.

The V and J genes are TRBV2 and TRBJ2-7, with D possibly being TRBD1 (7 bases). Germline V lookup: CDR1 SNHLY, CDR2 FYNNEI. The CDR3 contains 15 residues. V was trimmed by 7 bases and J by 4 bases, leaving 20 bases between them. As DNA, the CDR3 is TGTGCCAGCAAGCCCCCCTGGCAGGGGGGATACGAGCAGTACTTC. As protein: CASKPPWQGGYEQYF.

This chain links TRBV30 with TRBJ1-3; D may be TRBD1 (5 bases). The CDR3 is 14 residues long. Per germline, CDR1 GTSNPN and CDR2 SVGIG (reference sequence). Between the trimmed V and J ends, which lost 0 bases and 2 bases, there was a span of 8 bases. The CDR3, as DNA: TGTGCCTGGAGTGTAGGAGGGGCTGGAAACACCATATATTTT. This gives the protein CAWSVGGAGNTIYF.

This rearrangement joins TRBV6-4 to TRBJ2-1; D call uncertain. Looked up from germline, CDR1 is MRHNA and CDR2 is SNTAGT. The germline V and J ends were trimmed by 1 base and 8 bases, with 12 bases remaining between them. The CDR3 has 14 residues. CDR3 sequence (DNA): TGTGCCAGCAGTGACTTTGCTAGTTCGGATGAGCAGTTCTTC. Protein product: CASSDFASSDEQFF.

The V gene is TRBV9, the J gene TRBJ2-3; TRBD2 agrees at 7 bases. The germline gives CDR1 SGDLS, CDR2 YYNGEE. V dropped 0 bases and J dropped 1; count of bases not matched to a gene: 5. The length of the CDR3 is 16 residues. The CDR3 nucleotides are TGTGCCAGCAGCGTAGAGGGGCTAGCGGGCACAGATACGCAGTATTTT. This translates into CASSVEGLAGTDTQYF.

V is TRBV19 and J is TRBJ2-7; D might be TRBD1 (6 bases). The CDR3 contains 13 residues. CDR1 and CDR2 (germline): LNHDA, SQIVND (reference sequence). Trimming removed 3 bases at V and 4 bases at J, with 10 bases between. The CDR3 DNA reads as TGTGCCAGTAGTATCGGGACACCATACGAGCAGTACTTC. Its translation: CASSIGTPYEQYF.

The rearrangement links TRBV13 to TRBJ1-1, with 7 bases that match TRBD1. Germline CDR1 and CDR2: PRHDT and FYEKMQ (reference sequence). V lost 3 bases and J lost 4; bases outside the gene matches: 5. This CDR3 region has 14 residues. As DNA, the CDR3 is TGTGCCAGCAGCTTCCGGGACAGTTCCACTGAAGCTTTCTTT. Its protein product is CASSFRDSSTEAFF. The full variable domain, completed using reference TRBV13 and TRBJ1-1, is AAGVIQSPRHLIKEKRETATLKCYPIPRHDTVYWYQQGPGQDPQFLISFYEKMQSDKGSIPDRFSAQQFSDYHSELNMSSLELGDSALYFCASSFRDSSTEAFFGQGTRLTVV.

The chain links TRBV6-5 to TRBJ2-2, with D unresolved. Deletions cut 10 bases from V and 4 bases from J, with 13 bases between. The V gene's germline CDR1 is MNHEY and CDR2 SVGAGI. This CDR3 contains 13 residues. DNA for the CDR3: TGTGCCACCTCCGACGGCCTCACCGGGGAGCTGTTTTTT. It encodes CATSDGLTGELFF.